Each of the 10 T cell receptor beta chains below was sequenced from the same sample in a study of PD-L1 blockade in urothelial cancer. Assay: immunoSEQ multiplex PCR; the TCRdb copy retains only in-frame clones and omits some. The sample shows 50,000 or so clones, around 79% of them seen only once. The sequenced sample was PBMCs, obtained around atezolizumab (anti-PD-L1) treatment. The receptor set was obtained from a man between 65 and 79 years old with urothelial cancer.

The chain is built from TRBV5-5 and TRBJ2-5, with D possibly matching TRBD1 (6 bases). The length of the CDR3 is 14 residues. The V gene lost 4 bases and the J gene lost 5 bases, with 15 bases spanning the gap. In germline, CDR1 is SGHKS, CDR2 YYEKEE (reference sequence). The CDR3 loop reads CASSPPTGTETQYF. CDR3 nucleotides: TGTGCCAGCAGCCCCCCGACAGGAACGGAGACCCAGTACTTC. The whole variable domain, remainder taken from reference TRBV5-5 and TRBJ2-5, is DAGVTQSPTHLIKTRGQQVTLRCSPISGHKSVSWYQQVLGQGPQFIFQYYEKEERGRGNFPDRFSARQFPNYSSELNVNALLLGDSALYLCASSPPTGTETQYFGPGTRLLVL.

The chain combines TRBV5-4 with TRBJ2-5; 9 bases map to TRBD1. The CDR3 loop spans 14 amino acids. Unmatched junction bases numbered 6, after V lost 4 bases and J lost 5 bases. From germline, CDR1 is SGHNT and CDR2 YYREEE (reference sequence). The CDR3 sequence is CASSTGGPRETQYF. CDR3 nucleotide sequence: TGTGCCAGCAGCACAGGGGGCCCCCGGGAGACCCAGTACTTC.

This CDR3 is CASRPGTGDNYGYTF. CDR3 in DNA: TGTGCCAGCAGACCAGGGACGGGAGATAACTATGGCTACACCTTC. The gene calls are TRBV2 and TRBJ1-2; D perhaps matches TRBD1 (5 bases). The germline V and J ends were trimmed by 6 bases and 1 base, with 15 bases remaining between them. Germline V CDR1 and CDR2: SNHLY, FYNNEI. This CDR3 contains 15 residues.

This chain connects TRBV28 to TRBJ1-5, with 8 bases fitting TRBD1. The V gene end was trimmed by 6 bases and the J gene end by 5 bases; junction bases not matched to a gene: 6. Germline assignment: CDR1 MDHEN and CDR2 SYDVKM. This CDR3 is built from 14 residues. The CDR3 DNA follows: TGTGCCAGCAGGGAGACAGGGGACCATCAGCCCCAGCATTTT. Amino acids: CASRETGDHQPQHF.

CDR3 DNA: TGTGCCAGCAGTTTATCGGGCCGGAGCACAGATACGCAGTATTTT. Protein: CASSLSGRSTDTQYF. This sequence joins TRBV27 and TRBJ2-3, with D uncertain. The germline V and J ends were trimmed by 0 bases and 0 bases, with 7 bases remaining between them. CDR3 size: 15 residues. Germline loops: CDR1 MNHEY, CDR2 SMNVEV (reference sequence).

The chain employs TRBV18 and TRBJ1-4; D is undetermined. The V end lost 3 bases, the J end lost 5 bases, and 13 bases lay between the germline ends. This CDR3 has 15 residues. The germline CDR1 and CDR2 sequences are KGHSH and LQKENI. CDR3 nucleotides: TGTGCCAGCTCACCCTCGACACGCAAGAATGAAAAACTGTTTTTT. Its translation: CASSPSTRKNEKLFF.

The chain couples TRBV29-1 to TRBJ1-5; tentatively, D is TRBD1 (5 bases). The germline V gene encodes CDR1 SQVTM and CDR2 ANQGSEA. The CDR3 runs to 13 residues. V was cut by 7 bases and J by 0 bases, with 10 bases left in between. The CDR3 DNA sequence: TGCAGCGGGGGGGGTGATAGCAATCAGCCCCAGCATTTT. It encodes CSGGGDSNQPQHF.

This chain joins TRBV28 and TRBJ2-1; 13 nucleotides agree with TRBD2. CDR1 is MDHEN, CDR2 SYDVKM, per germline. The CDR3 totals 16 residues. Trimming cost V 3 bases and J 9 bases; bases outside gene matches: 8. CDR3: CASSLVTSGRALEQFF. CDR3 DNA sequence: TGTGCCAGCAGTTTGGTAACTAGCGGGAGGGCCCTTGAGCAGTTCTTC. Filled out from reference TRBV28 and TRBJ2-1, the complete variable domain reads DVKVTQSSRYLVKRTGEKVFLECVQDMDHENMFWYRQDPGLGLRLIYFSYDVKMKEKGDIPEGYSVSREKKERFSLILESASTNQTSMYLCASSLVTSGRALEQFFGPGTRLTVL.

CDR3 sequence: CASSRTSGVAGEQYF. The DNA of the CDR3 is TGTGCCAGCAGCCGGACTAGCGGAGTGGCGGGCGAGCAGTACTTC. The chain recombines TRBV5-4 with TRBJ2-7; 10 bases are a match to TRBD2. V shed 4 bases, J shed 6 bases, and the junction held 10 bases outside the gene matches. The CDR3 covers 15 residues. Germline loops: CDR1 SGHNT, CDR2 YYREEE (reference sequence).

This rearrangement joins TRBV6-5 to TRBJ2-1; D unclear. This CDR3 has 16 residues. Trimming removed 0 bases from V and 6 bases from J, with 15 bases in between. CDR1 MNHEY and CDR2 SVGAGI come from the germline V gene. CDR3 bases: TGTGCCAGCAGTTACTCGAGTTCAGGAATAGTCAATGAGCAGTTCTTC. Amino acids: CASSYSSSGIVNEQFF.